The 18 T cell receptor beta chains reported below all come from one sample, sequenced in a study of cytomegalovirus exposure and HLA in healthy donors. The repertoire was sequenced with immunoSEQ multiplex PCR; TCRdb's copy has only in-frame clones and lacks some. Among about 44,000 clones, roughly 93% were seen once, and the ten largest hold approximately 2.1%. Sequenced: PBMCs. The receptors come from a woman in her late teens or twenties in good health and CMV-seronegative.

This sequence joins TRBV7-9 and TRBJ2-1; 9 nucleotides align to TRBD2. Germline V CDR1 and CDR2: SEHNR, FQNEAQ (reference sequence). This CDR3 comprises 15 residues. After removal of 5 bases from V and 5 bases from J, the junction contained 7 bases not matched to a gene. CDR3 sequence (DNA): TGTGCCAGCAGCCCTAGCGGGAATGCCCACAATGAGCAGTTCTTC. It encodes CASSPSGNAHNEQFF.

The V call is TRBV29-1, the J call TRBJ2-2; perhaps TRBD1 as D (5 bases). Germline CDR1 SQVTM, CDR2 ANQGSEA. V lost 2 bases and J lost 6, with 13 bases in between. This CDR3 has 14 amino acids. The CDR3 sequence: CSVEWQGFAGELFF. The CDR3 region has the DNA TGCAGCGTTGAATGGCAGGGCTTCGCCGGGGAGCTGTTTTTT.

This chain joins TRBV10-3 and TRBJ2-3; 7 positions agree with TRBD1. CDR3 length equals 15 residues. Germline CDR1 and CDR2: ENHRY and SYGVKD. V dropped 3 bases and J dropped 4; count of bases not matched to a gene: 7. CDR3 in amino acids: CAISDLGTVADTQYF. CDR3 DNA: TGTGCCATCAGTGATCTGGGGACAGTGGCAGATACGCAGTATTTT.

The rearrangement joins TRBV5-4 to TRBJ2-1, with TRBD2 matching 8 bases. CDR3 length: 15 residues. Losses at the gene ends were 1 base for V and 4 bases for J; bases not matched to a gene: 4. CDR1 is SGHNT, CDR2 YYREEE, per germline (reference sequence). The CDR3 DNA reads as TGTGCCAGCAGCTTGTCGGGGGGGGAGTACAATGAGCAGTTCTTC. This codes for CASSLSGGEYNEQFF.

The chain has TRBV19 and TRBJ1-5; D is uncertain. The CDR3 loop spans 13 amino acids. The germline V and J ends were trimmed by 7 bases and 2 bases, with 9 bases remaining between them. CDR1 LNHDA and CDR2 SQIVND come from the germline V gene (reference sequence). For the CDR3, the DNA is TGTGCCAGTACAATCGCGGGCAATCAGCCCCAGCATTTT. Residues: CASTIAGNQPQHF. The full variable domain, its missing parts supplied by reference TRBV19 and TRBJ1-5, is DGGITQSPKYLFRKEGQNVTLSCEQNLNHDAMYWYRQDPGQGLRLIYYSQIVNDFQKGDIAEGYSVSREKKESFPLTVTSAQKNPTAFYLCASTIAGNQPQHFGDGTRLSIL.

The J gene is TRBJ2-3, the V gene TRBV5-6, with unresolved D. The germline V gene has CDR1 SGHDT and CDR2 YYEEEE. V lost 4 bases, J lost 3 bases, and 15 bases lay in between. This CDR3 is 15 amino acids long. CDR3 bases: TGTGCCAGCAGCCCTGAAACATGGAGAACAGATACGCAGTATTTT. Its translation is CASSPETWRTDTQYF. The full variable domain, rest sourced from reference TRBV5-6 and TRBJ2-3, is DAGVTQSPTHLIKTRGQQVTLRCSPKSGHDTVSWYQQALGQGPQFIFQYYEEEERQRGNFPDRFSGHQFPNYSSELNVNALLLGDSALYLCASSPETWRTDTQYFGPGTRLTVL.

The J gene is TRBJ2-3, the V gene TRBV9; 10 bases match TRBD2. V was pared by 4 bases and J by 6 bases, with 23 bases of the junction left unmatched. Germline values: CDR1 SGDLS, CDR2 YYNGEE. The CDR3 is made up of 20 amino acids. As DNA, the CDR3 is TGTGCCAGCAGCAGTAGGGGGGGCGGAGCTAGCGGGGGCCCCCAGGATACGCAGTATTTT. Amino acids: CASSSRGGGASGGPQDTQYF. The entire variable domain, with the rest obtained from reference TRBV9 and TRBJ2-3, is as follows: DSGVTQTPKHLITATGQRVTLRCSPRSGDLSVYWYQQSLDQGLQFLIQYYNGEERAKGNILERFSAQQFPDLHSELNLSSLELGDSALYFCASSSRGGGASGGPQDTQYFGPGTRLTVL.

The J gene is TRBJ1-2, the V gene TRBV7-9; D is possibly TRBD1 (5 bases). The CDR3 spans 14 residues. V lost 5 bases and J lost 4, with 14 bases in between. Germline V CDR1 and CDR2: SEHNR, FQNEAQ (reference sequence). CDR3 loop: CASSQLGGSYGYTF. The CDR3 DNA sequence: TGTGCCAGCAGCCAATTGGGGGGATCCTATGGCTACACCTTC.

The count of this clone is one. This chain links TRBV11-1 with TRBJ2-7, with 8 bases that match TRBD1. Trimming at V came to 4 bases and at J to 3 bases, leaving 5 bases not matched to a gene. CDR1 and CDR2 (germline): SGHAT, FQDESV (reference sequence). The CDR3 is 14 amino acids. The CDR3 here is CASSSRGPGYEQYF. For the CDR3, the DNA is TGTGCCAGCAGCTCCAGGGGGCCAGGCTACGAGCAGTACTTC.

This rearrangement joins TRBV4-1 to TRBJ1-1; D uncertain. V was trimmed by 0 bases and J by 1 base, leaving 6 bases between them. This CDR3 region has 14 residues. Per the germline V gene, CDR1 is MGHRA and CDR2 is YSYEKL. The chain's CDR3 is CASSQETGNTEAFF. CDR3 in DNA: TGCGCCAGCAGCCAAGAAACGGGGAACACTGAAGCTTTCTTT.

This chain joins TRBV7-9 and TRBJ2-7; a weak D match, TRBD2 (6 bases). The CDR3 consists of 17 residues. V lost 3 bases to trimming and J lost 5 bases, with 23 bases between them. Germline assignment: CDR1 SEHNR and CDR2 FQNEAQ (reference sequence). CDR3 DNA: TGTGCCAGCAGCTTTATGCGGGCATGGGCAGGGAGGAACGAGCAGTACTTC. This codes for CASSFMRAWAGRNEQYF. The full variable domain, with the rest looked up from reference TRBV7-9 and TRBJ2-7, is DTGVSQNPRHKITKRGQNVTFRCDPISEHNRLYWYRQTLGQGPEFLTYFQNEAQLEKSRLLSDRFSAERPKGSFSTLEIQRTEQGDSAMYLCASSFMRAWAGRNEQYFGPGTRLTVT.

The CDR3 bases are TGTGCCAGCAGCTTAGGACGGGACAGGGGAAAATACGAGCAGTACTTC. It encodes CASSLGRDRGKYEQYF. The chain links TRBV7-9 to TRBJ2-7; 10 nucleotides align to TRBD1. The CDR3 length is 16 residues. Trimming cost V 1 base and J 4 bases; bases outside gene matches: 7. In germline, CDR1 is SEHNR, CDR2 FQNEAQ (reference sequence).

This clone has a handful of counts. The rearrangement links TRBV15 to TRBJ2-7; possible D gene TRBD2, 5 bases. Germline V gene sequence: CDR1 LNHNV, CDR2 YYDKDF (reference sequence). The CDR3 length is 15 residues. Trimming removed 5 bases at V and 7 bases at J, with 21 bases between. This CDR3 is CATSSRGGEPEEQYF. Written as DNA, the CDR3 is TGTGCCACCAGCTCCCGGGGTGGAGAGCCTGAGGAGCAGTACTTC.

The chain is built from TRBV10-3 and TRBJ1-2; D not certain. The CDR3 length is 13 residues. V lost 10 bases to trimming and J lost 6 bases, with 18 bases between them. Germline loops: CDR1 ENHRY, CDR2 SYGVKD. The CDR3: CATGRRAEDGYTF. The DNA for the CDR3 is TGTGCCACCGGAAGGCGGGCTGAAGATGGCTACACCTTC.

V and J are TRBV2 and TRBJ1-4; 9 bases agree with TRBD1. Trimming at V came to 6 bases and at J to 3 bases, leaving 8 bases not matched to a gene. CDR1 and CDR2 from the germline V gene are SNHLY and FYNNEI. This CDR3 is built from 16 residues. The CDR3, as DNA: TGTGCCAGCAGCGAAAGGGGGGACAGGGCTAATGAAAAACTGTTTTTT. Translated: CASSERGDRANEKLFF.

V gene TRBV28 combines with J gene TRBJ1-5, with no clear D. Germline CDR1 reads MDHEN; CDR2 reads SYDVKM. Trimming pared 1 base from V and 6 bases from J, leaving 7 bases between. The CDR3 consists of 13 residues. DNA of the CDR3: TGTGCCAGCAGTTTATCAACTCTTCAGCCCCAGCATTTT. Residues: CASSLSTLQPQHF.

V gene TRBV28 combines with J gene TRBJ1-1; D remains unclear. Germline CDR1 is MDHEN and CDR2 is SYDVKM. The length of the CDR3 is 11 residues. Trimming cost V 6 bases and J 0 bases, with 2 bases left between them. The chain's CDR3 is CASSVNTEAFF. The DNA for the CDR3 is TGTGCCAGCAGCGTGAACACTGAAGCTTTCTTT. The complete variable domain, with remaining parts taken from reference TRBV28 and TRBJ1-1, reads DVKVTQSSRYLVKRTGEKVFLECVQDMDHENMFWYRQDPGLGLRLIYFSYDVKMKEKGDIPEGYSVSREKKERFSLILESASTNQTSMYLCASSVNTEAFFGQGTRLTVV.

The CDR3 loop reads CASSLRLAGGPYNEQFF. In DNA form, the CDR3 reads TGTGCCAGCAGCTTGAGGCTAGCGGGAGGGCCCTACAATGAGCAGTTCTTC. The chain couples TRBV5-4 to TRBJ2-1; 12 bases are shared with TRBD2. Germline CDR1 and CDR2: SGHNT and YYREEE (reference sequence). This CDR3 region has 17 residues. V trimming: 1 base; J trimming: 2 bases; junction bases outside the gene matches: 4. The full variable domain, its missing parts supplied by reference TRBV5-4 and TRBJ2-1, is ETGVTQSPTHLIKTRGQQVTLRCSSQSGHNTVSWYQQALGQGPQFIFQYYREEENGRGNFPPRFSGLQFPNYSSELNVNALELDDSALYLCASSLRLAGGPYNEQFFGPGTRLTVL.